The next 16 T cell receptor beta chains were all read from a single sample in a study of T cells in Graves' hyperthyroidism and ophthalmopathy (dated 2019 in TCRdb). Receptors were amplified or captured by multiplex PCR. Sequencing took place on an Illumina HiSeq 2000. The TCR beta CDR3 regions were amplified from the RNA transcripts. The TCR CDR3 was subjected to a first round of RT-PCR using the HTBI primer set and the Qiagen OneStep RT-PCR kit. Using fastp trimming at Q25 and MiXCR clonotype assembly, TCRdb reanalyzed the public sequencing data and kept in-frame beta chains. Identical CDR3 protein sequences are pooled into one entry, listed with their most common genes and DNA. The sample profile shows about 590,000 distinct CDR3 sequences; approximately 15% of them were found once. The top ten clones comprise around 7.8% of the sample. Input material: blood. The receptor set was obtained from a woman younger than 45 with Graves' hyperthyroidism.

The chain is built from TRBV15 and TRBJ1-1, with D possibly matching TRBD1 (6 bases). The V gene lost 0 bases and the J gene lost 1 base, with 9 bases spanning the gap. Germline CDR1 and CDR2: LNHNV and YYDKDF (reference sequence). The CDR3 covers 15 residues. The CDR3 nucleotides are TGTGCCACCAGCAGAGATCCCAGGGGGAACACTGAAGCTTTCTTT. Its translation: CATSRDPRGNTEAFF.

This clonotype appeared many times. The chain is built from TRBV7-2 and TRBJ2-7; 10 bases match TRBD1. Germline CDR1 is SGHTA and CDR2 is FQGNSA. Trimming cost V 6 bases and J 4 bases; bases outside gene matches: 6. The CDR3 consists of 14 residues. The CDR3 sequence is CASSSRQGAYEQYF. In DNA form, the CDR3 reads TGTGCCAGCAGTTCCCGACAGGGGGCTTACGAGCAGTACTTC.

This clonotype was seen many times. This rearrangement joins TRBV19 to TRBJ1-1, with 12 bases that match TRBD1. The germline CDR1 and CDR2 sequences are LNHDA and SQIVND (reference sequence). Trimming removed 5 bases from V and 1 base from J; junction bases left unmatched: 8. The CDR3 covers 17 residues. Here the CDR3 DNA reads TGTGCCAGTAGTGCGCACCGGGACAGGGGGCGGAACACTGAAGCTTTCTTT. It translates to CASSAHRDRGRNTEAFF.

This clonotype was seen many times. The CDR3 region has the DNA TGCAGCGTTGAGCTGGGACTAGCGGGGGTGGGCCCCTACAATGAGCAGTTCTTC. Translation gives CSVELGLAGVGPYNEQFF. The chain is built from TRBV29-1 and TRBJ2-1, with TRBD2 identical over 14 bases. CDR1 and CDR2 from the germline V gene are SQVTM and ANQGSEA. V was clipped by 3 bases and J by 2 bases; unmatched bases: 9. There are 18 residues in the CDR3.

In this sample, this clonotype turned up many times. The rearrangement uses TRBV20-1 and TRBJ2-1, with 7 bases lining up with TRBD2. The trim removed 7 bases at V and 3 bases at J, leaving 12 bases unmatched. The CDR3 runs to 15 residues. Germline CDR1 and CDR2: DFQATT and SNEGSKA (reference sequence). The CDR3 DNA reads as TGCAGTGGGGAGGGAGATTACCCCTTCTACAATGAGCAGTTCTTC. It specifies CSGEGDYPFYNEQFF.

This clonotype occurred a few times. The chain employs TRBV15 and TRBJ2-3; D is undetermined. Trimming took off 0 bases at V and 2 bases at J, with 3 bases between the two ends. The CDR3 contains 13 residues. From germline, CDR1 is LNHNV and CDR2 YYDKDF (reference sequence). In nucleotides, the CDR3 is TGTGCCACCAGCAGAGATGCCACAGATACGCAGTATTTT. The encoded protein is CATSRDATDTQYF.

The CDR3 loop reads CSAILGVTEAFF. CDR3 coding DNA: TGCAGTGCTATCCTGGGGGTTACTGAAGCTTTCTTT. V is TRBV20-1 and J is TRBJ1-1, with TRBD1 as a possible D gene (5 bases). Germline CDR1 and CDR2: DFQATT and SNEGSKA (reference sequence). V shed 4 bases and J shed 5 bases, with 11 bases lying between them. The CDR3 runs 12 residues.

As DNA, the CDR3 is TGTGCCAGCAGTTACTCTGGGGGATCCGGGTTCAGTGAAGCTTTCTTT. Protein product: CASSYSGGSGFSEAFF. The J gene is TRBJ1-1, the V gene TRBV6-5; D possibly corresponds to TRBD1 (5 bases). This CDR3 is 16 amino acids long. V shed 0 bases and J shed 7 bases, with 18 bases lying between them. CDR1 is MNHEY, CDR2 SVGAGI, per germline.

This clonotype has ten or more counts. This rearrangement joins TRBV5-1 to TRBJ2-1, with D perhaps TRBD2 (5 bases). CDR3 length: 14 residues. The germline V gene encodes CDR1 SGHRS and CDR2 YFSETQ. V was shortened by 1 base and J by 15 bases, with 20 bases between the two germline ends. The DNA of the CDR3 is TGCGCCAGCAGCTTGTATTCTAGCAGTTCTGATCGGTTCTTC. Protein sequence: CASSLYSSSSDRFF. The full variable domain, with the rest looked up from reference TRBV5-1 and TRBJ2-1, is KAGVTQTPRYLIKTRGQQVTLSCSPISGHRSVSWYQQTPGQGLQFLFEYFSETQRNKGNFPGRFSGRQFSNSRSEMNVSTLELGDSALYLCASSLYSSSSDRFFGPGTRLTVL.

This rearrangement joins TRBV5-1 to TRBJ2-6, with D perhaps TRBD1 (5 bases). This CDR3 has 16 residues. Germline V gives CDR1 SGHRS, CDR2 YFSETQ. With 4 bases removed from V and 1 base from J, the gap between germline ends came to 12 bases. The CDR3 spells CASSRQFQSGANVLTF. CDR3 bases: TGCGCCAGCAGCAGACAGTTTCAGTCTGGGGCCAACGTCCTGACTTTC.

With respect to this clonotype: A much bigger clone sits one base away, suggesting this may be a read error. The gene calls are TRBV25-1 and TRBJ2-7, with D hard to call. This CDR3 is 13 amino acids long. Germline CDR1 and CDR2: MGHDK and SYGVNS. The V and J ends lost 5 bases and 1 base respectively, with 9 bases between them. In DNA form, the CDR3 reads TGTGCCAGCAGTAATTCCGGTTCCTACGAGCAGTACTTC. Its translation: CASSNSGSYEQYF.

This clonotype was seen a single time. The chain links TRBV20-1 to TRBJ2-2; D assignment may be TRBD1 or TRBD2 (6 bases each). Germline V gives CDR1 DFQATT, CDR2 SNEGSKA (reference sequence). The V end was cut by 6 bases, the J end by 7 bases, with 15 bases between. This CDR3 has 13 amino acids. CDR3 region: CSAGDGGRGELFF. CDR3 nucleotides: TGCAGTGCGGGCGACGGGGGCCGCGGGGAGCTGTTTTTT.

This chain connects TRBV6-1 to TRBJ2-3; 9 nucleotides line up with TRBD2. The CDR3 consists of 19 residues. The J segment lost 2 bases and the V segment lost 7 bases, leaving 19 bases of the junction unmatched. Per the germline V gene, CDR1 is MNHNS and CDR2 is SASEGT. This CDR3 is CASTKGTTPSGTFTDTQYF. Written as DNA, the CDR3 is TGTGCCAGCACCAAAGGGACAACTCCTAGCGGGACGTTCACAGATACGCAGTATTTT.

This clonotype was picked up a small number of times. This chain uses TRBV12-5 with TRBJ2-7; 9 bases match TRBD1. The germline gives CDR1 LGHNT, CDR2 FRNRAP. J lost 6 bases, V lost 4 bases, and 7 bases had no gene match. This CDR3 contains 14 residues. DNA for the CDR3: TGTGCTAGTGGTTCCTGGGACAGGGCGGGCGAGCAGTACTTC. Translating gives CASGSWDRAGEQYF.

In its sample, this clonotype was seen many times. The chain recombines TRBV29-1 with TRBJ2-3; 8 nucleotides line up with TRBD2. Germline CDR1 reads SQVTM; CDR2 reads ANQGSEA. Unmatched junction bases numbered 7, after V lost 4 bases and J lost 4 bases. There are 14 residues in the CDR3. CDR3 nucleotide sequence: TGCAGCGTTGCCCCCGGGACTAGATCAGATACGCAGTATTTT. It yields the protein CSVAPGTRSDTQYF.

This clonotype was counted at least ten times. The chain employs TRBV7-9 and TRBJ2-4; 7 nucleotides line up with TRBD2. The CDR3 totals 17 residues. Germline-derived CDR1 and CDR2 are SEHNR and FQNEAQ (reference sequence). The junction had 12 bases not matched to a gene; V was cut back by 2 bases and J by 5 bases. In DNA form, the CDR3 reads TGTGCCAGCAGCTTAATCTGGTCAGGGACTAAAGAAAACATTCAGTACTTC. Translating it yields CASSLIWSGTKENIQYF. Looking up the rest from reference TRBV7-9 and TRBJ2-4 gives the full variable domain: DTGVSQNPRHKITKRGQNVTFRCDPISEHNRLYWYRQTLGQGPEFLTYFQNEAQLEKSRLLSDRFSAERPKGSFSTLEIQRTEQGDSAMYLCASSLIWSGTKENIQYFGAGTRLSVL.